This T cell receptor beta chain was documented in a study of somatic mutations in cytotoxic T cells in rheumatoid arthritis. The method was immunoSEQ multiplex PCR; TCRdb's version includes in-frame clones alone and lacks a portion of them. The sample lists about 14,000 clones, about 90% occurring once. The CDR3 has 17 residues. This sequence joins TRBV1 and TRBJ2-1; the D call of TRBD2 is as the table states it, not checked on the DNA. TRBV1 is marked as a pseudogene. The TCR was taken from a man aged 65-85 years with rheumatoid arthritis. The sample consisted of CD4+ T cells sorted from blood. CDR3 loop: CTSSQPRLASSYNEQFF. CDR3 coding DNA: TGCACCAGCAGCCAACCGAGACTAGCCAGCTCCTACAATGAGCAGTTCTTC.